A selection of T cell receptor beta chains follows, all from one sample in a study of regulatory T cells in long-lasting Graves disease. TCRdb redid the calling of the multiplex PCR reads with MiXCR, one entry per CDR3 protein. The sample has over 400,000 distinct CDR3 sequences, 12% to 15% seen once. These data also featured in a second study, about T cells in Graves' hyperthyroidism and ophthalmopathy.

Sequencing was performed on peripheral blood mononuclear cells (PBMCs), taken at new diagnosis, from a patient treated with antithyroid drugs. Source of these receptors: a woman aged 45-60 years with Graves disease. Both conserved end residues are part of each CDR3. A D gene is named only where the DNA matches it firmly. Clone sizes are given selectively: once, few, many, or a class where the clone is expanded.

v_call	clone_size	j_call	d_call	cdr3_nt	cdr3_aa
TRBV5-1	few	TRBJ2-1	TRBD2	TGCGCCAGCAGCGATCCCAGCGGGGTCTACAATGAGCAGTTCTTC	CASSDPSGVYNEQFF
TRBV7-8	NA	TRBJ1-5	NA	TGTGCCAGCAGCTTGGCACGCTGGGGTCCACATCAGCCCCAGCATTTT	CASSLARWGPHQPQHF
TRBV28	many	TRBJ2-1	NA	TGTGCCAGCAGTTCCGACAGGACCTACAATGAGCAGTTCTTC	CASSSDRTYNEQFF
TRBV19	NA	TRBJ2-4	NA	TGTGCCAGTAGTATAGCGCTCGGGACTCCTTTTCAGTACTTC	CASSIALGTPFQYF
TRBV7-3	few	TRBJ2-3	NA	TGTGCCAGCAGCCCCTCGGGAATCGCAGATACGCAGTATTTT	CASSPSGIADTQYF
TRBV24-1	many	TRBJ2-1	TRBD2	TGTGCCACCAGTACCTCGGGACTAACTACACCCAATGAGCAGTTCTTC	CATSTSGLTTPNEQFF
TRBV28	many	TRBJ1-2	NA	TGTGCCAGCAGTCCCCCGAGCAGGGTAGACTATGGCTACACCTTC	CASSPPSRVDYGYTF
TRBV10-2	NA	TRBJ1-3	NA	TGCGCCAGCAGTGAGTCTTGGGGATCTGGAAACACCATATATTTT	CASSESWGSGNTIYF
TRBV27	many	TRBJ2-1	NA	TGTGCCAGCAGTCTAACTACCCTTCCAAGGAAGGGGAGCTCCTACAATGAGCAGTTCTTC	CASSLTTLPRKGSSYNEQFF
TRBV5-8	NA	TRBJ1-4	NA	TGTGCCAGCAGCTTGTCCGAGAAGGGAAGTAACGAAAAACTGTTTTTT	CASSLSEKGSNEKLFF
TRBV3-1	many	TRBJ2-7	TRBD2	TGTGCCAGCAGCTTTACTAGCGCTTCCTACGAGCAGTACTTC	CASSFTSASYEQYF
TRBV30	NA	TRBJ2-1	TRBD2	TGTGCCTGGAGTGTATCCGTCGGACTAGCGTTTGAGCAGTTCTTC	CAWSVSVGLAFEQFF
TRBV5-1	few	TRBJ1-1	NA	TGCGCCAGCAGCTTGGGACGAGGGGGAGCGAGGGACACTGAAGCTTTCTTT	CASSLGRGGARDTEAFF
TRBV11-2	few	TRBJ2-7	NA	TGTGCCAGCAGCTTAGCTACGGGGAACTCCTACGAGCAGTACTTC	CASSLATGNSYEQYF
TRBV27	many	TRBJ1-4	NA	TGTGCCAGCAGGCTCGCCGGGACACGTGAAAAACTGTTTTTT	CASRLAGTREKLFF
TRBV20-1	NA	TRBJ2-2	TRBD1	TGCAGTGCTCCCGGACAGGGTGGTACCGGGGAGCTGTTTTTT	CSAPGQGGTGELFF
TRBV11-2	many	TRBJ2-7	TRBD2	TGTGCCAGCAGCGGAACTAGCGGGATAGTCTACGAGCAGTACTTC	CASSGTSGIVYEQYF
TRBV11-2	many	TRBJ2-1	TRBD2	TGTGCCAGCAGCGAGCGGCTAGCGGGAGTGGACAATGAGCAGTTCTTC	CASSERLAGVDNEQFF
TRBV9	many	TRBJ2-3	TRBD1	TGTGCCAGCGCCGGGACAGGGGCCCCGCATCGCACAGATACGCAGTATTTT	CASAGTGAPHRTDTQYF
TRBV7-9	many	TRBJ2-5	TRBD2	TGTGCCAGCAGCTTAATGGGGATAGCGGGAACCTTACAAGAGACCCAGTACTTC	CASSLMGIAGTLQETQYF
TRBV2	many	TRBJ1-4	NA	TGTGCCAGCGGGGGACTCGAGGGGGAAAAACTGTTTTTT	CASGGLEGEKLFF
TRBV7-3	NA	TRBJ2-1	TRBD2	TGTGCCAGCAGCTCCCCCGGGACTAGCGGGATGAGCTCCTACAATGAGCAGTTCTTC	CASSSPGTSGMSSYNEQFF
TRBV19	NA	TRBJ2-5	TRBD2	TGTGCCAGTAACGCTGGTTTTACGGGACTAGCGGGAGGTGAGACCCAGTACTTC	CASNAGFTGLAGGETQYF
TRBV19	many	TRBJ1-5	TRBD1	TGTGCCAGCACTGGAACAGGGGCGTTCTCGCAGCCCCAGCATTTT	CASTGTGAFSQPQHF
TRBV4-1	NA	TRBJ2-6	NA	TGCGCCAGCAGCCAAGGTGTGCAGGGACACTACTCTGGGGCCAACGTCCTGACTTTC	CASSQGVQGHYSGANVLTF
TRBV3-1	NA	TRBJ1-6	NA	TGTGCCAGCAGCCAAGAGGGGGCCAATTCACCCCTCCACTTT	CASSQEGANSPLHF
TRBV5-1	many	TRBJ1-1	TRBD1	TGCGCCAGCAGCCGGGGACAGAAGGAGGCTGAAGCTTTCTTT	CASSRGQKEAEAFF
TRBV4-1	few	TRBJ2-7	TRBD2	TGCGCCAGCAGCTACATTGGGGGGGGTTTTTACTACGAGCAGTACTTC	CASSYIGGGFYYEQYF
TRBV6-5	many	TRBJ2-7	TRBD2	TGTGCCAGCAGTTACTCGACGCGGGAGGCCTCCTACGAGCAGTACTTC	CASSYSTREASYEQYF
TRBV5-1	few	TRBJ1-1	TRBD1	TGCGCCAGCAGCCCGACAGGGGCCTTCGGCACTGAAGCTTTCTTT	CASSPTGAFGTEAFF
TRBV7-3	NA	TRBJ2-5	NA	TGTGCCAGCAGCCGAGCTTCCGGGACATTAGAGACCCAGTACTTC	CASSRASGTLETQYF
TRBV12-3/TRBV12-4	many	TRBJ1-5	NA	TGTGCCAGCAGTTTAGCGCGGGTCAGATATCAGCCCCAGCATTTT	CASSLARVRYQPQHF
TRBV6-5	NA	TRBJ2-6	NA	TGTGCCAGCAGTTACTATTCAGATAACTCTGGGGCCAACGTCCTGACTTTC	CASSYYSDNSGANVLTF
TRBV28	NA	TRBJ1-5	TRBD1	TGTGCCAGCAGGCCGCCCGGGACAGGGGGCAATCAGCCCCAGCATTTT	CASRPPGTGGNQPQHF
TRBV27	NA	TRBJ1-5	NA	TGTGCCAGCAATTTTAGTAGCAATCAGCCCCAGCATTTT	CASNFSSNQPQHF